This T cell receptor beta chain came from a study of cytomegalovirus exposure and HLA in healthy donors. CDR3 length: 15 amino acids. The V gene's germline CDR1 is SNHLY and CDR2 FYNNEI. V was pared by 5 bases and J by 5 bases, with 16 bases between. 60 Vbeta and 13 Jbeta primers were used in PCR. Using immunoSEQ multiplex PCR, the repertoire was profiled, and TCRdb retains in-frame clones only, with some absent. The sample has about 140,000 clones, approximately 82% seen once. The chain uses TRBV2 and TRBJ2-1, with D possibly being TRBD1 (6 bases). The specimen sequenced was PBMCs. The clonotype originates from a woman aged 40 to 50 in good health and CMV-seronegative. DNA of the CDR3: TGTGCCAGCAGTTTCCGACAGGCGAGAAACAATGAGCAGTTCTTC. Translated: CASSFRQARNNEQFF.